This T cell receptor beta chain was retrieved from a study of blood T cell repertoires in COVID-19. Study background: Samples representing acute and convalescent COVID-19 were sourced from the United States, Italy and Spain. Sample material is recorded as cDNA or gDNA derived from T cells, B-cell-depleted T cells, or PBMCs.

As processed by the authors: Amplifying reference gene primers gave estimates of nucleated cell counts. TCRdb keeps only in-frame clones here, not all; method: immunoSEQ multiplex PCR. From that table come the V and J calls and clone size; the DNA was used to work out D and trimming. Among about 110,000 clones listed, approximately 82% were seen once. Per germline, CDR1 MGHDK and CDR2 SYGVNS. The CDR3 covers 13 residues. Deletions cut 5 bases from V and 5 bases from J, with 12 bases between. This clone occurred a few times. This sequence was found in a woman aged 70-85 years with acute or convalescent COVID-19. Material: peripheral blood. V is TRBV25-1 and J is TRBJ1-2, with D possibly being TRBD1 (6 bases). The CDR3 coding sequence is TGTGCCAGCAGTAACCGGGACAATTATGGCTACACCTTC. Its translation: CASSNRDNYGYTF.